This TCR beta chain was identified during a study of regulatory T cells in long-lasting Graves disease. In the study overall: Graves' patients diagnosed newly had used antithyroid drugs under 3 months. Study-level results: Sharing of public clonotypes was greater in persistent patients (around 3,000) than in new patients (around 890).

V gave up 4 bases and J gave up 3 bases, with 12 bases separating them. This CDR3 region has 15 residues. The germline gives CDR1 SGHDN, CDR2 FVKESK. Construction of the TCR beta libraries employed iRepertoire HTBI primers in conjunction with Arm-PCR of CDR3 regions. Per the study methods: Taken together, the samples had 62 TRBV and more than 12 TRBJ segments identified. One entry per CDR3 protein results from TCRdb running MiXCR on the multiplex PCR reads. TCRdb's processing, not the study's, gives the V and J calls here. The sample carries 580,000 or so distinct CDR3 sequences, about 16% recorded once. This clonotype was detected once. Its antigen is as yet unknown. The time point is: newly diagnosed GD, antithyroid drugs for less than 3 months. After RNA was extracted from PBMCs, the TCR library was made from it. These records were also assigned to another study, of T cells in Graves' hyperthyroidism and ophthalmopathy.

The sequences come from peripheral blood mononuclear cells (PBMCs), collected at new diagnosis, from a patient treated with antithyroid drugs. The chain has TRBV14 and TRBJ1-4, with D possibly TRBD1 on 6 matching bases. The sequence was collected from a young man with Graves disease. CDR3 amino acids: CASSLLQGSNEKLFF. CDR3 DNA: TGTGCCAGCAGCCTCCTACAGGGATCTAATGAAAAACTGTTTTTT.